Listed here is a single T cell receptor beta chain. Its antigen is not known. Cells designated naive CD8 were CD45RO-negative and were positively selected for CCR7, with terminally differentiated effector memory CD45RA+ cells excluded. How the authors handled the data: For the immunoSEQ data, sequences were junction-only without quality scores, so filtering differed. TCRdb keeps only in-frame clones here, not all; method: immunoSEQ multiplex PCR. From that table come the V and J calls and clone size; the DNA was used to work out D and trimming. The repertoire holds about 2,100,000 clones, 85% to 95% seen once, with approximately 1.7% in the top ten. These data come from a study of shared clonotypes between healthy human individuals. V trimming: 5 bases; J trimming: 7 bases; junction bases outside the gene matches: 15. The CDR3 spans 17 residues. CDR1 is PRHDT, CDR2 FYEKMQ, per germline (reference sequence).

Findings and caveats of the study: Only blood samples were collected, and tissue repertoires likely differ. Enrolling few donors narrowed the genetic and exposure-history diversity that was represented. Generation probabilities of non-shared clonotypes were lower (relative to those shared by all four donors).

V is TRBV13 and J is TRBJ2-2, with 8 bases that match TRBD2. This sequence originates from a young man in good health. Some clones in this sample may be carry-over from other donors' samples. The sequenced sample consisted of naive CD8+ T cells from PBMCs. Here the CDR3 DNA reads TGTGCCAGCAGCACGCGTAGCGGGACTGGCTGGGGCGGGGAGCTGTTTTTT. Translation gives CASSTRSGTGWGGELFF.